The 28 T cell receptor beta chains in this list originate from one sample, sequenced in a study of memory CD4+ T cells and cytomegalovirus serostatus. Single viable CD3+CD4+CD8-CD45RO+ cells were sorted as the memory CD4+ T cells. TCRdb's copy holds only in-frame clones and misses some; the assay was immunoSEQ multiplex PCR. The sample includes tens of thousands of clones, roughly 76% of them seen just once. The material sequenced was memory CD4+ T cells from blood. These TCRs come from an adult in good health and CMV-seropositive.

This clone turned up a few times. This rearrangement joins TRBV19 to TRBJ2-7, with D maybe TRBD1 (6 bases). The CDR3 is made up of 13 amino acids. The germline V gene has CDR1 LNHDA and CDR2 SQIVND (reference sequence). V lost 6 bases and J 5 bases, leaving 14 bases between the germline ends. CDR3 sequence reads: CASSLKQGHEQYF. The CDR3 region has the DNA TGTGCCAGTAGCTTAAAACAGGGCCACGAGCAGTACTTC.

The chain has TRBV28 and TRBJ1-4; tentative D call: TRBD1 (5 bases). Germline assignment: CDR1 MDHEN and CDR2 SYDVKM. This CDR3 comprises 14 residues. V was shortened by 7 bases and J by 3 bases, with 12 bases between the two germline ends. This CDR3 is CASNPRQPNEKLFF. CDR3 sequence (DNA): TGTGCCAGCAATCCTCGACAGCCTAATGAAAAACTGTTTTTT.

This clone was seen a few times. This chain connects TRBV2 to TRBJ1-2; D is possibly TRBD1 (6 bases). This CDR3 is 11 amino acids long. Germline V lookup: CDR1 SNHLY, CDR2 FYNNEI. V was clipped by 9 bases and J by 2 bases, with 7 bases between them. CDR3: CARGGNYGYTF. CDR3 coding DNA: TGTGCCAGGGGGGGCAACTATGGCTACACCTTC.

This clone has more than one count but fewer than ten. The gene calls are TRBV2 and TRBJ1-1; 7 bases are shared with TRBD1. The CDR3 has 13 residues. V was pared by 4 bases and J by 3 bases, with 2 bases of the junction left unmatched. Germline CDR1 is SNHLY and CDR2 is FYNNEI. The chain's CDR3 is CASSADRYTEAFF. DNA of the CDR3: TGTGCCAGCAGTGCGGACAGGTACACTGAAGCTTTCTTT. The full variable domain, rest sourced from reference TRBV2 and TRBJ1-1, is EPEVTQTPSHQVTQMGQEVILRCVPISNHLYFYWYRQILGQKVEFLVSFYNNEISEKSEIFDDQFSVERPDGSNFTLKIRSTKLEDSAMYFCASSADRYTEAFFGQGTRLTVV.

The chain uses TRBV5-1 and TRBJ2-1, with a weak D call TRBD2 (5 bases). V was cut by 4 bases and J by 4 bases, with 15 bases left in between. This CDR3 has 15 amino acids. The germline CDR1 and CDR2 sequences are SGHRS and YFSETQ. Here the CDR3 reads CASSGKEESYNEQFF. CDR3 DNA sequence: TGCGCCAGCAGCGGAAAGGAGGAGAGTTACAATGAGCAGTTCTTC.

This clone was found a few times. This rearrangement joins TRBV11-3 to TRBJ1-6; no clear D gene. The germline V gene encodes CDR1 SGHNT and CDR2 YENEEA. V was pared by 3 bases and J by 8 bases, with 8 bases between. CDR3 length equals 13 residues. DNA of the CDR3: TGTGCCAGCAGCTTGGCCTCCGATTCACCCCTCCACTTT. This translates into CASSLASDSPLHF.

The chain has TRBV7-9 and TRBJ1-5; D call uncertain. V was clipped by 7 bases and J by 9 bases, with 16 bases between them. CDR3 size: 13 residues. Germline CDR1 reads SEHNR; CDR2 reads FQNEAQ (reference sequence). CDR3 sequence reads: CASTGGEWAPQHF. CDR3 in DNA: TGTGCCAGCACGGGCGGGGAATGGGCGCCCCAGCATTTT. Supplemented by reference TRBV7-9 and TRBJ1-5, the full variable domain reads DTGVSQNPRHKITKRGQNVTFRCDPISEHNRLYWYRQTLGQGPEFLTYFQNEAQLEKSRLLSDRFSAERPKGSFSTLEIQRTEQGDSAMYLCASTGGEWAPQHFGDGTRLSIL.

The rearrangement uses TRBV19 and TRBJ2-7; D unresolved. Between the trimmed V and J ends, which lost 5 bases and 3 bases, there was a span of 8 bases. This CDR3 contains 12 residues. Per germline, CDR1 LNHDA and CDR2 SQIVND (reference sequence). CDR3 sequence (DNA): TGTGCCAGTAGTGAACCGTACTACGAGCAGTACTTC. It codes for CASSEPYYEQYF. Looking up the rest from reference TRBV19 and TRBJ2-7 gives the full variable domain: DGGITQSPKYLFRKEGQNVTLSCEQNLNHDAMYWYRQDPGQGLRLIYYSQIVNDFQKGDIAEGYSVSREKKESFPLTVTSAQKNPTAFYLCASSEPYYEQYFGPGTRLTVT.

This clone was picked up a small number of times. V usage is TRBV2 and J usage is TRBJ1-2, with 7 positions matching TRBD1. Germline assignment: CDR1 SNHLY and CDR2 FYNNEI. Trimming took 4 bases from V and 7 from J; bases not matched to a gene: 3. The CDR3 contains 12 residues. Here the CDR3 reads CASSAGGGGYTF. The DNA for the CDR3 is TGTGCCAGCAGTGCAGGGGGTGGTGGCTACACCTTC. Filled out from reference TRBV2 and TRBJ1-2, the complete variable domain reads EPEVTQTPSHQVTQMGQEVILRCVPISNHLYFYWYRQILGQKVEFLVSFYNNEISEKSEIFDDQFSVERPDGSNFTLKIRSTKLEDSAMYFCASSAGGGGYTFGSGTRLTVV.

This clone was observed a single time. The V and J genes are TRBV19 and TRBJ2-7; a weak D match, TRBD2 (5 bases). Trimming left V 3 bases short and J 5 bases short, with 8 bases between. The CDR3 runs to 12 residues. Per germline, CDR1 LNHDA and CDR2 SQIVND (reference sequence). This CDR3 reads CASSISGNEQYF. CDR3 coding DNA: TGTGCCAGTAGTATCTCCGGGAACGAGCAGTACTTC.

The chain carries TRBV6-5 and TRBJ1-5; D gene uncertain. Trimming shortened V by 6 bases and J by 0 bases, and 9 bases separated the two germline ends. Germline V gene data show CDR1 as MNHEY and CDR2 as SVGAGI. The CDR3 extends over 14 amino acids. For the CDR3, the DNA is TGTGCCAGCAGCCCCAGTTTTAGCAATCAGCCCCAGCATTTT. Translation: CASSPSFSNQPQHF.

V usage is TRBV19 and J usage is TRBJ1-5; D is undetermined. V was pared by 4 bases and J by 4 bases, with 2 bases between. The V gene's germline CDR1 is LNHDA and CDR2 SQIVND (reference sequence). The CDR3 length is 11 residues. The CDR3 coding sequence is TGTGCCAGTAGTACTAATCAGCCCCAGCATTTT. Translated: CASSTNQPQHF.

V is TRBV7-6 and J is TRBJ1-1, with a tentative D call TRBD1 (6 bases). Trimming stripped 7 bases from V and 1 base from J, with 10 bases between. There are 13 residues in the CDR3. Germline values: CDR1 SGHVS, CDR2 FNYEAQ. In DNA, the CDR3 is TGTGCCAGCAAGGGGGGGAGGAACACTGAAGCTTTCTTT. Its protein product is CASKGGRNTEAFF.

The chain is built from TRBV27 and TRBJ2-5, with TRBD1 matching 9 bases. This CDR3 has 15 residues. Germline V CDR1 and CDR2: MNHEY, SMNVEV (reference sequence). With 5 bases clipped from V and 3 bases from J, the junction kept 7 bases outside the gene matches. Here the CDR3 reads CASSRSGQGKETQYF. The CDR3 DNA follows: TGTGCCAGCAGTCGATCGGGACAGGGTAAAGAGACCCAGTACTTC.

This clone showed up just a few times. V and J are TRBV30 and TRBJ1-4; no firm D call. V lost 5 bases and J lost 0, with 13 bases in between. This CDR3 contains 15 residues. Germline CDR1 reads GTSNPN; CDR2 reads SVGIG (reference sequence). CDR3 sequence reads: CAWSSYGATNEKLFF. DNA of the CDR3: TGTGCCTGGTCTTCTTACGGTGCAACTAATGAAAAACTGTTTTTT.

The sample holds a few counts of this clone. CDR3 amino acids: CASSLMNSPLHF. The CDR3 nucleotides are TGTGCCAGCAGCTTAATGAATTCACCCCTCCACTTT. The gene calls are TRBV7-9 and TRBJ1-6; D is ambiguous. V lost 2 bases to trimming and J lost 7 bases, with 3 bases between them. CDR1 and CDR2 from the germline V gene are SEHNR and FQNEAQ (reference sequence). CDR3 length: 12 residues.

The chain links TRBV28 to TRBJ2-1; 7 positions match TRBD2. CDR1 is MDHEN and CDR2 is SYDVKM in the germline V gene. V lost 7 bases, J lost 6 bases, and 6 bases stayed unmatched. CDR3 length: 13 residues. This CDR3 is CASTRLAANEQFF. DNA of the CDR3: TGTGCCAGCACCCGGCTAGCGGCCAATGAGCAGTTCTTC.

This clone has only a few counts. V gene TRBV10-2 combines with J gene TRBJ1-6; TRBD1 matches 7 bases. V gave up 7 bases and J gave up 5 bases; unmatched junction bases: 8. Germline V gives CDR1 WSHSY, CDR2 SAAADI. The CDR3 has 15 residues. DNA of the CDR3: TGCGCCAGCACCGAGACAGGGTCGAATAATTCACCCCTCCACTTT. It codes for CASTETGSNNSPLHF.

This clone was recorded a few times. This chain joins TRBV10-3 and TRBJ2-7, with 8 nucleotides matching TRBD1. Trimming took 11 bases from V and 4 from J; bases not matched to a gene: 10. Germline V lookup: CDR1 ENHRY, CDR2 SYGVKD. The CDR3 extends over 13 amino acids. For the CDR3, the DNA is TGTGCCGCTAAGACAGGGGAAATGTACGAGCAGTACTTC. Encoded protein: CAAKTGEMYEQYF.

This chain connects TRBV29-1 to TRBJ1-3; D gene unclear. The CDR3 runs 13 residues. Germline assignment: CDR1 SQVTM and CDR2 ANQGSEA. V was clipped by 4 bases and J by 7 bases, with 14 bases between them. This CDR3 reads CSVVSGIGNTIYF. CDR3 nucleotides: TGCAGCGTTGTTTCGGGGATCGGGAACACCATATATTTT.

This clone has a count of ten or more. The CDR3 sequence: CASSTRPSGANVLTF. For the CDR3, the DNA is TGTGCCAGCAGCACCCGCCCCTCTGGGGCCAACGTCCTGACTTTC. The rearrangement joins TRBV11-2 to TRBJ2-6; no clear D gene. The germline gives CDR1 SGHAT, CDR2 FQNNGV. V lost 5 bases and J lost 0, with 8 bases in between. The CDR3 consists of 15 residues.

The V gene is TRBV6-6, the J gene TRBJ2-5; TRBD2 aligns across 11 bases. After removal of 6 bases from V and 5 bases from J, the junction contained 11 bases not matched to a gene. The CDR3 loop spans 16 amino acids. CDR1 is MNHNY and CDR2 is SVGAGI in the germline V gene (reference sequence). The CDR3 is CASSIPLAGGGETQYF. The CDR3 bases are TGTGCCAGCAGCATACCTCTAGCGGGAGGAGGGGAGACCCAGTACTTC.

Only one count was recorded for this clone. V is TRBV27 and J is TRBJ2-5, with TRBD1 matching 8 bases. V shed 10 bases, J shed 4 bases, and the junction held 5 bases outside the gene matches. Germline CDR1 is MNHEY and CDR2 is SMNVEV (reference sequence). The CDR3 runs to 12 residues. CDR3 coding DNA: TGTGCCACACAGGGGGGTGGAGAGACCCAGTACTTC. Protein product: CATQGGGETQYF.

This clone was counted only a few times. This same CDR3 is encoded by further DNA sequences in the sample. The genes are TRBV7-2 and TRBJ1-5; D is perhaps TRBD1 (6 bases). CDR3 length: 14 amino acids. Germline V gives CDR1 SGHTA, CDR2 FQGNSA. V was shortened by 5 bases and J by 1 base, with 9 bases between the two germline ends. For the CDR3, the DNA is TGTGCCAGCAGCCCACAGGGAAGCAATCAGCCCCAGCATTTT. It translates to CASSPQGSNQPQHF.

The table lists this clone with a few counts. The chain has TRBV4-2 and TRBJ1-5, with no clear D. CDR1 is LGHNA, CDR2 YNFKEQ, per germline. The CDR3 loop spans 14 amino acids. The V end was cut by 1 base, the J end by 3 bases, with 7 bases between. CDR3 in amino acids: CASSQGGNNQPQHF. CDR3 bases: TGTGCCAGCAGCCAAGGAGGGAACAATCAGCCCCAGCATTTT.

This chain uses TRBV19 with TRBJ2-2; 8 nucleotides match TRBD1. Trimming took 5 bases from V and 3 from J; bases not matched to a gene: 14. CDR3 length: 18 residues. Germline lookup yields CDR1 LNHDA and CDR2 SQIVND (reference sequence). DNA of the CDR3: TGTGCCAGTAGTGAATTAACCAGGGGGCGGCCGGACACCGGGGAGCTGTTTTTT. Residues: CASSELTRGRPDTGELFF.

The V and J genes are TRBV18 and TRBJ2-7, with a possible D match to TRBD2 (5 bases). CDR1 is KGHSH and CDR2 is LQKENI in the germline V gene. This CDR3 comprises 15 residues. Deletions cut 5 bases from V and 3 bases from J, with 17 bases between. CDR3 sequence reads: CASSYGGLALYEQYF. Here the CDR3 DNA reads TGTGCCAGCTCATACGGCGGGTTAGCTCTCTACGAGCAGTACTTC.

V and J are TRBV5-5 and TRBJ2-2; D not resolved. Germline V gene lookup returns CDR1 SGHKS and CDR2 YYEKEE (reference sequence). The V end lost 0 bases, the J end lost 3 bases, and 6 bases lay between the germline ends. The CDR3 contains 14 residues. The chain's CDR3 is CASSLVPHTGELFF. In nucleotides, the CDR3 is TGTGCCAGCAGCTTGGTGCCGCACACCGGGGAGCTGTTTTTT.